One sample yielded the 15 T cell receptor beta chains listed below, sequenced in a study of T cells in Graves' hyperthyroidism and ophthalmopathy. Researchers took RNA transcripts and amplified the TCR beta CDR3 regions from them. The HTBI primer set was used in a first-round RT-PCR of the TCR CDR3. MiXCR, run by TCRdb on the multiplex PCR reads, gives a single entry per CDR3 protein. Among 650,000 to 800,000 distinct CDR3 sequences listed, less than 45% were seen once. Sequencing input: peripheral blood or thyroid tissue (not recorded which). These receptors originate from an adult man with Graves' disease, either hyperthyroidism or ophthalmopathy (not recorded which).

This clonotype came up once. The chain joins TRBV20-1 to TRBJ1-4, with TRBD1 matching over 10 bases. The CDR3 has 15 residues. Germline V CDR1 and CDR2: DFQATT, SNEGSKA (reference sequence). Germline trimming cut 5 bases from V and 7 bases from J; bases unmatched to any gene: 10. The chain's CDR3 is CSAQPGQGFIEKLFF. CDR3 DNA: TGCAGTGCTCAACCGGGACAGGGGTTTATTGAAAAACTGTTTTTT.

This clonotype was counted a single time. A much larger clone is a single base away; this may be a read error. No conserved phenylalanine or tryptophan ends this CDR3, so it is likely a read error. V gene TRBV7-9 combines with J gene TRBJ1-6; unclear D gene. Germline loops: CDR1 SEHNR, CDR2 FQNEAQ (reference sequence). Between the trimmed V and J ends, which lost 4 bases and 2 bases, there was a span of 9 bases. The CDR3 has 15 residues. In DNA, the CDR3 is TGTGCCAGCAGCTCATTCAGGACCTATAATTCACCCCTCCACCTT. Its translation is CASSSFRTYNSPLHL.

The genes are TRBV7-8 and TRBJ2-5; 10 nucleotides line up with TRBD2. Losses at the gene ends were 6 bases for V and 2 bases for J; bases not matched to a gene: 9. The CDR3 is 16 amino acids. Germline V gene data show CDR1 as SGHVS and CDR2 as FQNEAQ. The CDR3 region is CASRGPGLAVQETQYF. CDR3 DNA sequence: TGTGCCAGCAGAGGCCCCGGACTAGCGGTACAAGAGACCCAGTACTTC.

The J gene is TRBJ1-1, the V gene TRBV20-1; 9 positions agree with TRBD1. Germline V CDR1 and CDR2: DFQATT, SNEGSKA (reference sequence). The CDR3 consists of 13 residues. Trimming removed 6 bases from V and 7 bases from J; junction bases left unmatched: 9. This chain's CDR3 is CSAKGQGGGEAFF. The CDR3 bases are TGCAGTGCGAAGGGACAGGGAGGTGGTGAAGCTTTCTTT.

This chain's CDR3 is CASSLGGRGKAGNYGYTF. CDR3 nucleotides: TGTGCCAGCAGCTTAGGTGGCAGGGGGAAAGCCGGAAACTATGGCTACACCTTC. The V call is TRBV11-1, the J call TRBJ1-2; TRBD1 agrees at 7 bases. The CDR3 is made up of 18 amino acids. J gave up 2 bases and V 1 base, and 13 bases lay outside the gene matches. Germline assignment: CDR1 SGHAT and CDR2 FQDESV (reference sequence).

The chain is built from TRBV7-9 and TRBJ2-7, with D possibly being TRBD2 (5 bases). The CDR3 extends over 13 amino acids. The germline V gene encodes CDR1 SEHNR and CDR2 FQNEAQ (reference sequence). The germline V and J ends were trimmed by 3 bases and 1 base, with 7 bases remaining between them. The CDR3 loop reads CASSFGKSYEQYF. CDR3 in DNA: TGTGCCAGCAGCTTCGGGAAGTCCTACGAGCAGTACTTC.

On this clonotype itself: A junction end diverges from the germline sequence, so it may reflect a read error. The chain carries TRBV2 and TRBJ1-2; D is perhaps TRBD1 (6 bases). Germline lookup yields CDR1 SNHLY and CDR2 FYNNEI. The CDR3 sequence is 11 residues long. The CDR3 loop is CASSDKYRDAF. The CDR3, as DNA: TGTGCCAGCAGTGATAAGTACAGGGACGCATTC.

In this sample, this clonotype turned up a few times. The rearrangement links TRBV7-9 to TRBJ1-3; D gene ambiguous. V was trimmed by 2 bases and J by 0 bases, leaving 5 bases between them. The CDR3 consists of 14 residues. Germline CDR1 SEHNR, CDR2 FQNEAQ (reference sequence). CDR3 in amino acids: CASSLSNSGNTIYF. The CDR3 DNA reads as TGTGCCAGCAGCTTAAGTAACTCTGGAAACACCATATATTTT.

CDR3 DNA: TGTGCCATCAGTGAGTCTATCGGGACGTATCAAGAGACCCAGTACTTC. This sequence encodes CAISESIGTYQETQYF. V is TRBV10-3 and J is TRBJ2-5; D tentatively reads TRBD1 or TRBD2 (5 bases each). CDR1 and CDR2 (germline): ENHRY, SYGVKD. CDR3 size: 16 residues. V was trimmed by 0 bases and J by 2 bases, leaving 13 bases between them.

The chain couples TRBV19 to TRBJ2-2; TRBD2 agrees at 12 bases. Germline CDR1 reads LNHDA; CDR2 reads SQIVND (reference sequence). V shed 6 bases, J shed 6 bases, and the junction held 11 bases outside the gene matches. The CDR3 is 17 residues long. The CDR3 is CASSRLAGARGAGELFF. The DNA of the CDR3 is TGTGCCAGTAGCCGACTAGCGGGGGCCCGCGGGGCCGGGGAGCTGTTTTTT. Full variable domain (rest looked up from reference TRBV19 and TRBJ2-2): DGGITQSPKYLFRKEGQNVTLSCEQNLNHDAMYWYRQDPGQGLRLIYYSQIVNDFQKGDIAEGYSVSREKKESFPLTVTSAQKNPTAFYLCASSRLAGARGAGELFFGEGSRLTVL.

The chain combines TRBV5-1 with TRBJ2-2; 10 bases are shared with TRBD2. The length of the CDR3 is 18 residues. The V gene end was trimmed by 0 bases and the J gene end by 3 bases; junction bases not matched to a gene: 8. CDR1 SGHRS and CDR2 YFSETQ come from the germline V gene. This CDR3 is CASSLVASGRADTGELFF. In nucleotides, the CDR3 is TGCGCCAGCAGCTTGGTAGCCAGCGGGAGGGCGGACACCGGGGAGCTGTTTTTT.

This chain joins TRBV20-1 and TRBJ1-2, with D hard to call. CDR3 length equals 12 residues. Per the germline V gene, CDR1 is DFQATT and CDR2 is SNEGSKA (reference sequence). With 6 bases removed from V and 4 bases from J, the gap between germline ends came to 12 bases. In DNA form, the CDR3 reads TGCAGTGCCCCACCCTATATCTATGGCTACACCTTC. This translates into CSAPPYIYGYTF.

This sequence joins TRBV7-9 and TRBJ2-5; D not certain. Germline V gene sequence: CDR1 SEHNR, CDR2 FQNEAQ (reference sequence). Between the trimmed V and J ends, which lost 2 bases and 10 bases, there was a span of 14 bases. The CDR3 runs 13 residues. The CDR3 spells CASSLYGDQGQYF. CDR3 nucleotide sequence: TGTGCCAGCAGCTTATATGGTGACCAAGGCCAGTACTTC.

This chain connects TRBV7-9 to TRBJ2-5; a weak D match, TRBD1 (6 bases). V dropped 9 bases and J dropped 7 bases, with 24 bases sitting between them. Per germline, CDR1 SEHNR and CDR2 FQNEAQ (reference sequence). CDR3 length: 15 amino acids. The CDR3 DNA follows: TGTGCCAGTAGCGATAGGGGGTCGGCAGAAGCGACCCAGTACTTC. It specifies CASSDRGSAEATQYF.

This chain links TRBV10-3 with TRBJ1-6; the match to TRBD1 covers 9 bases. The germline V gene has CDR1 ENHRY and CDR2 SYGVKD. The trim removed 6 bases at V and 6 bases at J, leaving 6 bases unmatched. This CDR3 contains 15 residues. In nucleotides, the CDR3 is TGTGCCATCAGGGAGGACAGGGGCACTAATTCACCCCTCCACTTT. It encodes CAIREDRGTNSPLHF.